The clone carrying this TCR beta chain was observed many times. Germline-derived CDR1 and CDR2 are MNHNY and SVGAGI (reference sequence). V lost 0 bases, J lost 1 base, and 4 bases stayed unmatched. The CDR3 spans 16 residues. The entry originates in a study of read filtering for tumor transcriptome and immune sequencing. In the study overall: Mean patient age was approximately 71 years, range about 47 to 85; approximately 17 male, roughly 14 female. Revised staging placed about 8 patients in R-ISS I, 15 to 20 in II, more than five in III. DNase treatment preceded whole-transcriptome library preparation.

At the time of active disease, bone marrow was collected from every patient. From around 440 ng of RNA, a library with molecular barcoded alpha/delta and beta/gamma adaptors was made. TCRdb analysed the reads with MiXCR anew, one entry per CDR3 protein. The table includes about 62,000 distinct CDR3 sequences, approximately 19% detected once. The gene calls are TRBV6-6 and TRBJ2-7; TRBD1 aligns across 9 bases. Sequencing was carried out using a population of CD138-negative cells sorted from bone marrow. The sequence derives from a donor at least 40 years old with multiple myeloma. The CDR3 loop reads CASSYSRQGGSYEQYF. DNA for the CDR3: TGTGCCAGCAGTTACTCGAGACAGGGGGGATCCTACGAGCAGTACTTC.